The clone carrying this TCR beta chain was counted once. The target antigen is unknown. The sorted-subset replicate PCRs were given 150 to 200 ng DNA, which is tens of thousands of T cell genomes. Data came from immunoSEQ multiplex PCR; TCRdb stores just in-frame clones and leaves some out. The sample holds about 2.2 million clones; 80% to 95% are singletons and the top ten take more than 1.5%. This entry comes from a study of shared clonotypes between healthy human individuals. Study-wide context: There were three CD4 naive, three CD4 memory, two CD8 naive and one CD8 memory plates per donor. Study-level points and caveats: The sampled material consisted only of blood, and tissue repertoires are likely to differ. Non-shared clonotypes had lower generation probabilities than those shared by all four donors.

The junction had 4 bases not matched to a gene; V was cut back by 5 bases and J by 5 bases. Germline CDR1 is MNHEY and CDR2 is SMNVEV (reference sequence). There are 13 residues in the CDR3. The naive CD8 population came from CD45RO-negative cells selected for CCR7, without terminally differentiated effector memory CD45RA+ cells. The V gene is TRBV27, the J gene TRBJ2-3; 7 bases line up with TRBD2. Source material: naive CD8+ T cells from PBMCs. The TCR was taken from a man between 18 and 35 years old in good health. Some clones in this sample may be carry-over from other donors' samples. The CDR3 region has the DNA TGTGCCAGCAGTCTTCGGGGGGAAGATACGCAGTATTTT. Residues: CASSLRGEDTQYF.